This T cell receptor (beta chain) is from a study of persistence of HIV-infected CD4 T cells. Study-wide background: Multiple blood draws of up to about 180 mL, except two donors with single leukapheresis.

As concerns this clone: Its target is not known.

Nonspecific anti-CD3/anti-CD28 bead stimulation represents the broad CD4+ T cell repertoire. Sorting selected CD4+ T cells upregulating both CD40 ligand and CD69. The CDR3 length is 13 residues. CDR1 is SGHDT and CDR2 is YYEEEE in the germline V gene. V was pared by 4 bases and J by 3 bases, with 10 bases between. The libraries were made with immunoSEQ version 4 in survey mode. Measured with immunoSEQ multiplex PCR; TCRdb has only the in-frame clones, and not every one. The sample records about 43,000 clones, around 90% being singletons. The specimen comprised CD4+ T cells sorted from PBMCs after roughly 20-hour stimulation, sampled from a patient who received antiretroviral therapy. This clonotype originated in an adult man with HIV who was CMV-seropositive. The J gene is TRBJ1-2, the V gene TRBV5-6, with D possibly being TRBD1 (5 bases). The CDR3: CASSPGADYGYTF. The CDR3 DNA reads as TGTGCCAGCAGCCCCGGGGCTGACTATGGCTACACCTTC.